The source of this T cell receptor (beta chain) is a study of blood T cell repertoires in COVID-19. Study in general: COVID-19 samples collected from the United States, Italy and Spain covered acute and convalescent phases. The analysed material was cDNA or gDNA that came from T cells, B-cell-depleted T cells, or PBMCs.

Germline V gene data show CDR1 as SGHRS and CDR2 as YFSETQ. Between the trimmed V and J ends, which lost 0 bases and 2 bases, there was a span of 9 bases. The CDR3 contains 15 residues. As originally analysed: By means of reference gene primer amplification, nucleated cell counts were estimated. Method: immunoSEQ multiplex PCR; TCRdb's copy keeps in-frame clones and lacks some. V, J and clone size reflect that table, while D and trimming were determined from the DNA. The sample lists under 150,000 clones, 81% occurring once. The source material was peripheral blood. The clonotype was recovered from a human donor with acute or convalescent COVID-19. The donor label of this sample is uncertain. The chain joins TRBV5-1 to TRBJ1-3; TRBD1 is a possible D gene (6 bases). CDR3 region: CASSLAGAAGNTIYF. The CDR3 DNA sequence: TGCGCCAGCAGCTTGGCAGGGGCCGCTGGAAACACCATATATTTT.